This T cell receptor beta chain was obtained from a study of OX40 agonist ivuxolimab in advanced cancers. Study-wide findings and caveats: Antigen specificity remained undetermined for the expanded peripheral T cells. Fewer expanded clones were found on average in CD4+ than in CD8+ T cells. Partial responders dosed at 0.1-3.0 mg/kg displayed clonal expansion ranking among the lowest.

Of note for this clone: Its target is not known.

V gave up 10 bases and J gave up 0 bases, with 13 bases separating them. CDR1 is MNHNY and CDR2 is SVGAGI in the germline V gene (reference sequence). The CDR3 extends over 14 amino acids. The protocol was immunoSEQ multiplex PCR, while the TCRdb copy is restricted to in-frame clones and leaves out a portion. The repertoire consists of 60,000 to 70,000 clones, with 87% occurring once and the leading ten covering about 1.3%. The sample in question was CD4+ or CD8+ T cells sorted from blood, obtained in a trial of the OX40 agonist ivuxolimab. The V gene is TRBV6-6, the J gene TRBJ1-3; TRBD1 is a possible D gene (5 bases). The receptor's source is an adult with an advanced solid tumor such as melanoma, head and neck, liver or kidney cancer. This chain's CDR3 is CATRDSSSGNTIYF. CDR3 nucleotide sequence: TGTGCCACCAGGGACTCCTCCTCTGGAAACACCATATATTTT.